One sample yielded the 19 T cell receptor beta chains listed below, sequenced in a study of blood T cells in healthy people across ages (dated by TCRdb to between 2014 and 2016). The protocol used for the library was 5' RACE. The instrument given in TCRdb is Illumina HiSeq 2500. The second PCR ran for about 6 to 11 cycles and used a J-beta primer mix along with a sample-barcoded 5' primer. TCRdb's own reprocessing of the public reads used fastp at Q25 and MiXCR and kept productive beta chains. For every CDR3 protein sequence, its rows merge into one entry that carries the most common genes and DNA. The sample yields fewer than 1.5 million distinct CDR3 sequences; 42% were counted once. The ten largest make up 7.9% of the sample. Sequencing used blood. Receptors were obtained from a woman between 18 and 29 years old in good health.

Notes on this clonotype: Compared with germline, one end of the junction differs, possibly owing to a read error. The V and J genes are TRBV29-1 and TRBJ2-1; D gene unclear. Germline CDR1 reads SQVTM; CDR2 reads ANQGSEA. The CDR3 runs 11 residues. CDR3 nucleotides: TGCAGCGTTGGGCAGGCCCGCGAGCAGTGCTTC. Protein: CSVGQAREQCF.

This clonotype has just one count. The chain couples TRBV11-1 to TRBJ2-7; tentative D call: TRBD2 (6 bases). Germline V lookup: CDR1 SGHAT, CDR2 FQDESV (reference sequence). The CDR3 runs to 14 residues. Between the trimmed V and J ends, which lost 4 bases and 4 bases, there was a span of 14 bases. The CDR3: CASSSPLAEYEQYF. The CDR3 DNA sequence: TGTGCCAGCAGCTCCCCATTAGCGGAGTACGAGCAGTACTTC.

The sample holds a few counts of this clonotype. This chain uses TRBV6-4 with TRBJ1-1; no clear D. Germline V gene sequence: CDR1 MRHNA, CDR2 SNTAGT. V was cut by 6 bases and J by 1 base, with 15 bases left in between. The CDR3 contains 15 residues. The CDR3 spells CASRPALTQNTEAFF. CDR3 in DNA: TGTGCCAGCAGACCCGCCCTTACACAGAACACTGAAGCTTTCTTT.

This clonotype was recorded a few times. The rearrangement joins TRBV3-1 to TRBJ2-3; 8 bases agree with TRBD2. Germline CDR1 and CDR2: LGHDT and YNNKEL (reference sequence). V shed 5 bases, J shed 1 base, and the junction held 5 bases outside the gene matches. The CDR3 covers 15 residues. The CDR3: CASSNAGGRTDTQYF. DNA for the CDR3: TGTGCCAGCAGCAACGCGGGGGGCCGCACAGATACGCAGTATTTT.

V is TRBV7-8 and J is TRBJ2-1, with a possible D match to TRBD1 (5 bases). V shed 3 bases and J shed 13 bases, with 25 bases lying between them. Germline lookup yields CDR1 SGHVS and CDR2 FQNEAQ. CDR3 length: 16 amino acids. The CDR3 bases are TGTGCCAGCAGCTTGGAAACCCGGGTGGCAGGGAATAATCAGTTCTTC. Its translation: CASSLETRVAGNNQFF.

Worth noting for this clonotype: A much larger clonotype is one base distant, so this may be a read error. The rearrangement links TRBV6-4 to TRBJ2-1, with TRBD2 matching 10 bases. Losses at the gene ends were 6 bases for V and 6 bases for J; bases not matched to a gene: 2. The CDR3 contains 13 residues. Germline values: CDR1 MRHNA, CDR2 SNTAGT. The CDR3 is CASRWTSGNEQFF. The CDR3 DNA is TGTGCCAGCAGGTGGACTAGCGGCAATGAGCAGTTCTTC.

This clonotype came up a few times. The CDR3 sequence is CASSLRPAKFKDGLYGYTF. CDR3 in DNA: TGCGCCAGCAGCTTGCGTCCCGCGAAGTTTAAGGACGGCCTCTATGGCTACACCTTC. This chain connects TRBV5-1 to TRBJ1-2; D ambiguous. Germline V lookup: CDR1 SGHRS, CDR2 YFSETQ. Trimming took 1 base from V and 4 from J, leaving 26 bases between them. The CDR3 spans 19 residues.

This clonotype showed up many times. V usage is TRBV29-1 and J usage is TRBJ1-2; 8 bases are a match to TRBD1. V lost 1 base to trimming and J lost 4 bases; unmatched junction nucleotides: 5. The CDR3 length is 14 residues. Per germline, CDR1 SQVTM and CDR2 ANQGSEA. The CDR3 reads CSVEGQGSGYGYTF. In DNA, the CDR3 is TGCAGCGTTGAAGGACAGGGGAGTGGCTATGGCTACACCTTC. The full variable domain, its missing parts supplied by reference TRBV29-1 and TRBJ1-2, is SAVISQKPSRDICQRGTSLTIQCQVDSQVTMMFWYRQQPGQSLTLIATANQGSEATYESGFVIDKFPISRPNLTFSTLTVSNMSPEDSSIYLCSVEGQGSGYGYTFGSGTRLTVV.

This clonotype was detected once. V is TRBV7-9 and J is TRBJ1-1; D unresolved. Germline V CDR1 and CDR2: SEHNR, FQNEAQ (reference sequence). Deletions cut 1 base from V and 1 base from J, with 13 bases between. The CDR3 has 16 residues. The CDR3 bases are TGTGCCAGCAGCTTAGGATGGGGATCGACGAACACTGAAGCTTTCTTT. It encodes CASSLGWGSTNTEAFF.

This clonotype was seen a few times. CDR3 region: CATSLVALSYEQYF. CDR3 nucleotide sequence: TGTGCCACCAGCCTAGTGGCGCTCTCCTACGAGCAGTACTTC. V is TRBV15 and J is TRBJ2-7; D remains ambiguous. CDR3 length: 14 residues. V was pared by 5 bases and J by 0 bases, with 11 bases between. The germline CDR1 and CDR2 sequences are LNHNV and YYDKDF (reference sequence).

V gene TRBV13 combines with J gene TRBJ2-1; TRBD1 agrees at 10 bases. The V gene's germline CDR1 is PRHDT and CDR2 FYEKMQ (reference sequence). The CDR3 covers 16 residues. V was pared by 4 bases and J by 9 bases, with 12 bases of the junction left unmatched. In DNA form, the CDR3 reads TGTGCCAGCAGCTGGTCCCGACAGGGGGCCTGGGGTGAGCAGTTCTTC. Protein product: CASSWSRQGAWGEQFF.

The chain has TRBV20-1 and TRBJ2-3, with a tentative D call TRBD2 (6 bases). The V end was cut by 8 bases, the J end by 5 bases, with 23 bases between. Germline CDR1 DFQATT, CDR2 SNEGSKA (reference sequence). The CDR3 runs 15 residues. CDR3 sequence: CSTPSRRERGDTQYF. CDR3 coding DNA: TGCAGTACCCCAAGCCGGCGGGAACGTGGAGATACGCAGTATTTT.

V gene TRBV10-2 combines with J gene TRBJ1-2; no definite D call. The CDR3 is 12 residues long. The germline V and J ends were trimmed by 3 bases and 8 bases, with 10 bases remaining between them. Germline CDR1 WSHSY, CDR2 SAAADI. DNA of the CDR3: TGCGCCAGCAGTGACCCTACGGGGGGCTACACCTTC. It codes for CASSDPTGGYTF.

This clonotype has just a few counts. The genes are TRBV7-9 and TRBJ1-2, with 8 bases identical to TRBD1. The CDR3 totals 16 residues. V lost 5 bases and J lost 5; bases outside the gene matches: 13. The V gene's germline CDR1 is SEHNR and CDR2 FQNEAQ (reference sequence). The CDR3 loop is CASSTENDRGAYGYTF. Written as DNA, the CDR3 is TGTGCCAGCAGCACAGAGAATGACAGGGGCGCTTATGGCTACACCTTC. Drawing the rest from reference TRBV7-9 and TRBJ1-2, the complete variable domain is DTGVSQNPRHKITKRGQNVTFRCDPISEHNRLYWYRQTLGQGPEFLTYFQNEAQLEKSRLLSDRFSAERPKGSFSTLEIQRTEQGDSAMYLCASSTENDRGAYGYTFGSGTRLTVV.

This sequence joins TRBV10-3 and TRBJ2-3; TRBD1 might be the D (6 bases). Germline V gene lookup returns CDR1 ENHRY and CDR2 SYGVKD. Trimming cost V 7 bases and J 6 bases, with 14 bases left between them. This CDR3 region has 13 residues. CDR3 coding DNA: TGTGCCATCATGGGGGCCGGAAGGGATACGCAGTATTTT. Translated, it gives CAIMGAGRDTQYF.

This clonotype was counted only a few times. The gene calls are TRBV5-5 and TRBJ2-1, with TRBD2 matching 10 bases. The trim removed 0 bases at V and 0 bases at J, leaving 9 bases unmatched. Germline loops: CDR1 SGHKS, CDR2 YYEKEE (reference sequence). The CDR3 has 19 residues. The CDR3 loop is CASSLVLAGATSSYNEQFF. DNA for the CDR3: TGTGCCAGCAGCTTGGTTCTAGCGGGAGCCACTAGCTCCTACAATGAGCAGTTCTTC.

V and J are TRBV7-3 and TRBJ2-1; the match to TRBD2 covers 11 bases. The J call may be wrong; the DNA end is better matched by TRBJ2-7. There are 15 residues in the CDR3. Germline loops: CDR1 SGHTA, CDR2 FQGTGA. The CDR3 nucleotides are TGTGCCAGCAGCACCGGGACTAGCGGATACAATGAGCAGTACTTC. Translation gives CASSTGTSGYNEQYF.

J is TRBJ2-1 and V is TRBV2; D remains unclear. The CDR3 is 13 amino acids. CDR1 SNHLY and CDR2 FYNNEI come from the germline V gene. V lost 8 bases, J lost 9 bases, and 17 bases lay in between. CDR3 nucleotides: TGTGCCAGCCTCAGGTTCCAGGAGAGTGAGCAGTTCTTC. This gives the protein CASLRFQESEQFF.

V and J are TRBV4-1 and TRBJ2-5; 12 bases map to TRBD2. Looked up from germline, CDR1 is MGHRA and CDR2 is YSYEKL. The CDR3 consists of 16 residues. V lost 4 bases and J lost 11; bases outside the gene matches: 14. The CDR3 here is CASSPLETSGRGGQYF. The CDR3 nucleotides read TGCGCCAGCAGCCCTCTGGAGACTAGCGGGAGAGGGGGGCAGTACTTC.